The clone carrying this T cell receptor (beta chain) was picked up many times. Antigen unknown. This record comes from a study of T-cell memory formation after mild COVID-19. UMIs and sample barcodes were carried by the TCR alpha and TCR beta cDNA libraries that 5'RACE produced using constant-segment primers. TCRdb fed the 5' RACE reads into MiXCR, producing one record per CDR3 protein. This table holds approximately 290,000 distinct CDR3 sequences, 7% to 10% found once. Regarding the study as a whole: Contracting CD4+ clones sat mainly in CM and EM; CD8+ in EMRA. Detection of some responders pre-infection suggested pre-existing cross-reactive memory T cells participated.

The source is a man younger than 35 who had mild COVID-19 (a few samples of this study predate the infection). Cell type and time point are not known. Sequencing was performed on PBMCs or a T cell subset sorted from them (not recorded which).

In nucleotides, the CDR3 is TGTGCCAGCAGCTCAACTAGGACAGGGGGCTACGAGCAGTACTTC. Translating it yields CASSSTRTGGYEQYF. The V gene is TRBV5-6, the J gene TRBJ2-7; 10 bases agree with TRBD1. The CDR3 sequence is 15 residues long. Germline CDR1 and CDR2: SGHDT and YYEEEE. The J segment lost 3 bases and the V segment lost 3 bases, leaving 6 bases of the junction unmatched. Variable domain in full (rest from reference TRBV5-6 and TRBJ2-7): DAGVTQSPTHLIKTRGQQVTLRCSPKSGHDTVSWYQQALGQGPQFIFQYYEEEERQRGNFPDRFSGHQFPNYSSELNVNALLLGDSALYLCASSSTRTGGYEQYFGPGTRLTVT.